These 8 T cell receptor beta chains came from one sample sequenced in a study of T-cell memory formation after mild COVID-19. TCRdb passed the 5' RACE reads through MiXCR, listing each CDR3 protein once. The profile shows under 85,000 distinct CDR3 sequences, over 11% of them singletons. Sequenced sample: PBMCs or a T cell subset sorted from them (not recorded which). The receptors here all came from an adult woman who had mild COVID-19 (a few samples of this study predate the infection). Cell type and time point are not known.

The V call is TRBV4-1, the J call TRBJ1-1; D not resolved. With 3 bases removed from V and 2 bases from J, the gap between germline ends came to 7 bases. The germline CDR1 and CDR2 sequences are MGHRA and YSYEKL. The CDR3 spans 13 residues. CDR3 in amino acids: CASSQGQNTEAFF. The CDR3 DNA sequence: TGCGCCAGCAGCCAGGGCCAAAACACTGAAGCTTTCTTT.

This clonotype was seen a few times. The CDR3 DNA reads as TGTGCCAGCAGTTACACCCACTGGACAAACGAGCAGTACTTC. Translation gives CASSYTHWTNEQYF. The chain carries TRBV6-5 and TRBJ2-7, with D possibly matching TRBD1 (5 bases). The CDR3 spans 14 residues. V lost 2 bases, J lost 5 bases, and 13 bases lay in between. Germline V gene data show CDR1 as MNHEY and CDR2 as SVGAGI.

At least ten counts were recorded for this clonotype. The chain recombines TRBV10-3 with TRBJ2-7; 9 nucleotides agree with TRBD1. V was clipped by 10 bases and J by 3 bases; unmatched bases: 19. The CDR3 extends over 17 amino acids. Germline CDR1 and CDR2: ENHRY and SYGVKD. The CDR3 protein is CATHPGQGYTWGYEQYF. For the CDR3, the DNA is TGTGCCACCCATCCCGGACAGGGGTACACTTGGGGCTACGAGCAGTACTTC.

The chain couples TRBV9 to TRBJ2-5, with TRBD2 identical over 10 bases. Losses at the gene ends were 4 bases for V and 5 bases for J; bases not matched to a gene: 8. Germline V gives CDR1 SGDLS, CDR2 YYNGEE. This CDR3 region has 15 residues. This CDR3 is CASSPSGRAVETQYF. Here the CDR3 DNA reads TGTGCCAGCAGCCCAAGCGGGAGGGCCGTGGAGACCCAGTACTTC.

V and J are TRBV12-3 or TRBV12-4 and TRBJ2-3, with TRBD2 matching over 13 bases. The CDR3 length is 18 residues. Trimming took 7 bases from V and 1 from J; bases not matched to a gene: 11. The CDR3 region is CASIPGLAGDSRTDTQYF. The CDR3 nucleotides are TGTGCCAGCATCCCCGGACTAGCGGGAGACTCACGCACAGATACGCAGTATTTT.

A few counts support this clonotype. This chain links TRBV5-6 with TRBJ2-2; D unresolved. Germline V gene lookup returns CDR1 SGHDT and CDR2 YYEEEE. The CDR3 has 16 residues. Trimming left V 0 bases short and J 4 bases short, with 13 bases between. The CDR3 here is CASSLVGLGFTGELFF. The CDR3 bases are TGTGCCAGCAGCTTGGTTGGGCTGGGTTTCACCGGGGAGCTGTTTTTT.

This chain connects TRBV4-3 to TRBJ2-7; D is unclear. The CDR3 loop spans 15 amino acids. Germline V gene lookup returns CDR1 LGHNA and CDR2 YSLEER. V was shortened by 0 bases and J by 3 bases, with 12 bases between the two germline ends. The CDR3 reads CASSQDLSTNYEQYF. Here the CDR3 DNA reads TGCGCCAGCAGCCAAGATCTTAGCACCAACTACGAGCAGTACTTC.

The table lists this clonotype with a few counts. The chain combines TRBV18 with TRBJ2-1, with D possibly TRBD2 on 6 matching bases. V was shortened by 2 bases and J by 4 bases, with 9 bases between the two germline ends. This CDR3 is 14 amino acids long. Germline-derived CDR1 and CDR2 are KGHSH and LQKENI. Written as DNA, the CDR3 is TGTGCCAGCTCACCAGCTAGCGATTACAATGAGCAGTTCTTC. It is translated as CASSPASDYNEQFF.